These T cell receptor beta chains were read from a single sample in a study of identical twins. A single record per CDR3 protein comes from TCRdb applying MiXCR to the 5' RACE reads. The profile shows 1.5 million or so distinct CDR3 sequences, around 33% of them singletons. Source material: cord blood. The source is a newborn girl in good health. Both conserved end residues are part of each CDR3. Clone size appears in some rows only: once, few, many, or a class for an expanded clone.

many	TRBV4-2	TRBJ2-1	CASSQVGEGTPRNEQFF
.	TRBV18	TRBJ2-1	CASSPVAGGGQETQFF
few	TRBV7-2	TRBJ2-1	CASSSWYSYNEQFF
many	TRBV29-1	TRBJ2-3	CSVVTPRGTDTQYF
.	TRBV5-1	TRBJ2-1	CASSLVGRENNEQFF
few	TRBV29-1	TRBJ1-1	CSVVPGAGTEAFF
.	TRBV11-2	TRBJ2-7	CASSLGTGGKISYEQYF
.	TRBV5-4	TRBJ2-1	CASSRRASGQEEQFF
.	TRBV4-2	TRBJ2-3	CASSQGFFTDTQYF
.	TRBV9	TRBJ2-3	CASSLRAYTDTQYF
.	TRBV2	TRBJ2-5	CASLNNEQYF
.	TRBV20-1	TRBJ2-5	CSARDWRFPQETQYF
many	TRBV7-8	TRBJ2-7	CASSTRDFSYEQYF
.	TRBV20-1	TRBJ1-1	CSARGYGAEAFF
.	TRBV9	TRBJ1-5	CASSVARQPPYSNQPQHF
many	TRBV20-1	TRBJ1-2	CSATDRNYGYTF
few	TRBV4-1	TRBJ2-7	CASRYTVRKPYEQYF
few	TRBV2	TRBJ2-3	CASSERRSSTDTQYF
many	TRBV28	TRBJ2-4	CASSLPLAKNIQYF
few	TRBV7-2	TRBJ2-1	CASSLAPLALRGEQFF
.	TRBV10-3	TRBJ2-3	CATAGETSEYTQYF
.	TRBV7-9	TRBJ1-2	CASSSLQGAYGYTF
few	TRBV7-2	TRBJ1-1	CASSFGWTEAFF
few	TRBV5-4	TRBJ2-1	CASRDSGRGYNEQFF
few	TRBV27	TRBJ1-1	CASSLMATGSTEAFF
few	TRBV20-1	TRBJ2-3	CSAGDRSTQYF
many	TRBV4-2	TRBJ2-1	CASSQEWGHNEQFF
.	TRBV5-1	TRBJ1-2	CASSLAGTGSNYGYTF
.	TRBV5-1	TRBJ2-1	CASSLVLAGVVYNEQFF
.	TRBV20-1	TRBJ1-5	CSATRTGSNQPQHF
many	TRBV12-3/TRBV12-4	TRBJ2-5	CASSLTGRETQYF
many	TRBV6-6	TRBJ2-3	CASSYTTDTQYF
many	TRBV10-3	TRBJ2-1	CAISESGSYNEQFF
.	TRBV7-2	TRBJ2-1	CASSLATLAQKFF
.	TRBV7-2	TRBJ2-3	CASSSTVAGYGDTQYF
.	TRBV20-1	TRBJ1-2	CSARGGGERYGYTF
few	TRBV20-1	TRBJ1-6	CSARDWGTAISYNSPLHF
many	TRBV24-1	TRBJ2-7	CATSDLHGYEQYF
few	TRBV7-2	TRBJ1-2	CASSFRDRHSSYYGYTF
.	TRBV29-1	TRBJ2-1	CSVEKTDYNEQFF
.	TRBV19	TRBJ2-3	CASSPASRLDTQYF
few	TRBV6-5	TRBJ1-5	CASSYGGQGNQPQHF
.	TRBV10-3	TRBJ1-1	CAISESATTEAFF
.	TRBV20-1	TRBJ2-1	CSARVQGSYNEQFF
.	TRBV4-2	TRBJ2-5	CASSQVDRNEQYF
once	TRBV5-6	TRBJ2-5	CAGSLDSSGETQYF
.	TRBV29-1	TRBJ1-1	CSVGGRHREGAFF
few	TRBV28	TRBJ2-4	CASRPSKGGGRSLAKNIQYF
.	TRBV20-1	TRBJ2-3	CSARRPGTSLDTQYF
few	TRBV27	TRBJ1-6	CASSPSVGNSPLHF
few	TRBV21-1	TRBJ2-7	CASQHVDRATYEQYF
many	TRBV7-2	TRBJ2-7	CASSLDRQGIHEQYF
few	TRBV20-1	TRBJ1-1	CSSRGSTEAFF
many	TRBV9	TRBJ2-5	CASSVGANQETQYF
few	TRBV7-9	TRBJ2-3	CASSSLLGLDTDTQYF
.	TRBV4-2	TRBJ2-3	CASSQDPSGGAGADTQYF
many	TRBV28	TRBJ1-2	CASSWLNYGYTF
many	TRBV7-9	TRBJ1-2	CASSLGREHTF